Listed below are T cell receptor beta chains from one sample, sequenced in a study of blood T cell repertoires in COVID-19. TCRdb keeps only in-frame clones here, not all; method: immunoSEQ multiplex PCR. The sample yields 130,000 or so clones, roughly 79% seen once. Material for sequencing was peripheral blood. All receptors come from a human donor in a cohort sampled during active COVID-19. The CDR3 runs from the conserved cysteine through the conserved F or W. D genes are given only for firm matches. Clone size is given for some rows only: seen once, a few or many times, or a class if the clone is expanded.

v_gene,j_gene,d_gene,abundance,CDR3nt,CDR3aa
TRBV7-9,TRBJ2-2,NA,NA,TGTGCCAGCAGCCCCGATCAGGGCAGGGGAAACACCGGGGAGCTGTTTTTT,CASSPDQGRGNTGELFF
TRBV6-5,TRBJ1-6,NA,once,TGTGCCAGCAGCGGGGATTCACCCCTCCACTTT,CASSGDSPLHF
TRBV6-5,TRBJ1-2,NA,NA,TGTGCCAGCAGTTCAGGTCTTAACTATGGCTACACCTTC,CASSSGLNYGYTF
TRBV18,TRBJ2-5,TRBD1,NA,TGTGCCAGCTCTAAAGACAGGGTTGGCGGGTCCCAAGAGACCCAGTACTTC,CASSKDRVGGSQETQYF
TRBV6-5,TRBJ2-1,TRBD2,once,TGTGCCTCTCTAGCGGGGGGGCCGGTTGAGCAGTTCTTC,CASLAGGPVEQFF
TRBV7-9,TRBJ1-5,TRBD1,once,TGTGCCTCCGTGACAGGGAACAGCAATCAGCCCCAGCATTTT,CASVTGNSNQPQHF
TRBV5-4,TRBJ2-7,TRBD1,medium-sized,TGTGCCAGCAGCCTGGAGCGGGACAGGGGTCTCGAGCAGTACTTC,CASSLERDRGLEQYF
TRBV5-6,TRBJ1-2,TRBD1,NA,TGTGCCAGCAGAATATGGACAGGGAACTATGGCTACACCTTC,CASRIWTGNYGYTF
TRBV5-8,TRBJ2-3,TRBD1,NA,TGTGCCAGCAGCTTACAGGGGGCGGCAGATACGCAGTATTTT,CASSLQGAADTQYF
TRBV7-8,TRBJ1-5,NA,NA,TGTGCCAGCAGCTTGCGGGGCCAGCCCCAGCATTTT,CASSLRGQPQHF
TRBV25-1,TRBJ2-1,NA,NA,TGTGCCAGCAGTGCACTCCGGAATGAGCAGTTCTTC,CASSALRNEQFF
TRBV19,TRBJ1-2,NA,once,TGTGCCAGTAGTATCCTCAACTATGGCTACACCTTC,CASSILNYGYTF
TRBV21-1,TRBJ2-2,NA,NA,TGTGCCACCCATTGTGGGGCGGCCACCGGGGAGCTGTTTTTT,CATHCGAATGELFF
TRBV9,TRBJ2-1,TRBD2,NA,TGTGCCAGCAGCCCCCACCGGACTAGCGGGGGCCTAGGGTACAATGAGCAGTTCTTC,CASSPHRTSGGLGYNEQFF
TRBV15,TRBJ2-1,TRBD1,few,TGTGCCACCAGCACCCGGGACAGCCCTAGGGATGAGCAGTTCTTC,CATSTRDSPRDEQFF
TRBV7-2,TRBJ1-2,NA,NA,TGTGCCAGCAGGTCCCCTGGGCTTATCTATGGCTACACCTTC,CASRSPGLIYGYTF
TRBV5-3,TRBJ2-3,NA,NA,TGTGCCAGAAGCACACAACAGGGTTTTCCAGATACGCAGTATTTT,CARSTQQGFPDTQYF
TRBV4-2,TRBJ2-1,TRBD2,few,TGTGCCAGCAGCCAAATAACTAGCGGGGGGGCCCGGAATGAGCAGTTCTTC,CASSQITSGGARNEQFF
TRBV6-6,TRBJ1-1,NA,NA,TGTGCCAGCAGTTACACAGGGATCGGTGAAGCTTTCTTT,CASSYTGIGEAFF
TRBV28,TRBJ2-7,NA,NA,TGTGCCAGCAGCCTAGGTGTGGGCGAGCAGTACTTC,CASSLGVGEQYF
TRBV6-9,TRBJ2-1,TRBD1,NA,TGTGCCAGCACCTCCCCCGTTAGGGGGCGCGAAGATGAGCAGTTCTTC,CASTSPVRGREDEQFF
TRBV23-1,TRBJ1-2,NA,NA,TGCGCCAGCAGTCGCAGCGTCTCTATGAGCTACACCTTC,CASSRSVSMSYTF
TRBV12-1,TRBJ2-7,NA,NA,TGTGCCAGCCGGCGTCCTAGCGTGGGGTGGAACGAGCAGTACTTC,CASRRPSVGWNEQYF
TRBV6-2/TRBV6-3,TRBJ1-6,TRBD1,once,TGTGCCAGCAGCGCCCTGGGACAGGGCAGTTATAATTCACCCCTCCACTTT,CASSALGQGSYNSPLHF
TRBV10-1,TRBJ1-3,TRBD1,few,TGCGCCAGCAGTCCGACAGGGGACGGAAACACCATATATTTT,CASSPTGDGNTIYF
TRBV9,TRBJ1-6,NA,NA,TGTGCCAGCAGCATACAGACAGGAACAGAATCACCCCTCCACTTT,CASSIQTGTESPLHF